The clone carrying this TCR beta chain showed up just a few times. Germline CDR1 and CDR2: SEHNR and FQNEAQ (reference sequence). Between the trimmed V and J ends, which lost 4 bases and 1 base, there was a span of 7 bases. The CDR3 runs 14 residues. A v3.0 immunoSEQ assay was performed at survey level. Assay used: immunoSEQ multiplex PCR; TCRdb lists only in-frame clones, some missing. The sample lists tens of thousands of clones, roughly 76% occurring once. The entry originates in a study of long-term antiretroviral therapy in people with HIV. Source: unsorted PBMCs, taken 1.1 years before starting antiretroviral therapy. The origin of this receptor is a woman between 40 and 50 years old with HIV. The chain is built from TRBV7-9 and TRBJ2-2; D gene unclear. The CDR3 sequence is CASSSNKNTGELFF. The CDR3 DNA is TGTGCCAGCAGCTCCAACAAGAACACCGGGGAGCTGTTTTTT.